One and the same sample provided the 3 T cell receptor beta chains below, sequenced in a study of Graves' ophthalmopathy and Graves' hyperthyroidism. From RNA, the CDR3 regions of TCR beta chains were amplified and sequenced. Second-round multiplex PCR followed a first-round RT-PCR using HTBI primers. TCRdb reprocessed the multiplex PCR reads with MiXCR, giving one entry per CDR3 protein. The sample includes 150,000 to 200,000 distinct CDR3 sequences, around 40% of them seen just once. Specimen: peripheral blood. These receptors came from a man aged 25 to 40 with Graves' ophthalmopathy.

This clonotype was detected ten times or more. J is TRBJ1-1 and V is TRBV12-3 or TRBV12-4; possibly TRBD1 for D (5 bases). V was clipped by 6 bases and J by 6 bases, with 14 bases between them. The CDR3 runs to 13 residues. CDR3 region: CASRGLRGAEAFF. CDR3 sequence (DNA): TGTGCCAGCAGGGGACTCAGAGGTGCTGAAGCTTTCTTT.

The CDR3 here is CASSHGRSNQPQHF. The CDR3 DNA reads as TGTGCCAGCAGCCATGGACGGAGCAATCAGCCCCAGCATTTT. The rearrangement joins TRBV7-9 to TRBJ1-5; no clear D gene. Trimming pared 5 bases from V and 1 base from J, leaving 9 bases between. CDR3 length equals 14 residues. The germline gives CDR1 SEHNR, CDR2 FQNEAQ (reference sequence).

V and J are TRBV2 and TRBJ1-2; D not certain. Germline V gives CDR1 SNHLY, CDR2 FYNNEI. There are 13 residues in the CDR3. Trimming stripped 5 bases from V and 1 base from J, with 8 bases between. The CDR3 spells CASSNTGNYGYTF. CDR3 nucleotide sequence: TGTGCCAGCAGTAATACCGGTAACTATGGCTACACCTTC.